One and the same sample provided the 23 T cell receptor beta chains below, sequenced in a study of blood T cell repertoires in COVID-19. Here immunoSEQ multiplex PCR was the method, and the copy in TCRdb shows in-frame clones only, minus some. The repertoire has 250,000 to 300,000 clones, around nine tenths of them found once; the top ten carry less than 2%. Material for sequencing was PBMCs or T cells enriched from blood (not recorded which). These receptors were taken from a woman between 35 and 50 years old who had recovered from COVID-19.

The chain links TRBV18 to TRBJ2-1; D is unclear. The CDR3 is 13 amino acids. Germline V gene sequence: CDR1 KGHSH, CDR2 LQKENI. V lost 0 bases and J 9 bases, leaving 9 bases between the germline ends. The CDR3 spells CASSPPSEREQFF. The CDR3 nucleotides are TGTGCCAGCTCACCACCAAGCGAACGTGAGCAGTTCTTC.

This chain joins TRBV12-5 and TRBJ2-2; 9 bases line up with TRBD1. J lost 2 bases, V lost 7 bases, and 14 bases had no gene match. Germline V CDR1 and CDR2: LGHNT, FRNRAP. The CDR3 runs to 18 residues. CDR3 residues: CASALSGLGQGNTGELFF. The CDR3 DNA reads TGTGCTAGTGCCCTTAGCGGGTTGGGACAGGGAAACACCGGGGAGCTGTTTTTT.

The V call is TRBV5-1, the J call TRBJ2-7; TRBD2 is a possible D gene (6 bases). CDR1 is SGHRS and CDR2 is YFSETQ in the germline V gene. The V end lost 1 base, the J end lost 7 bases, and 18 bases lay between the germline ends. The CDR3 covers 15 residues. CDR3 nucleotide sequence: TGCGCCAGCAGCTTGTACCAGACTAGTAAGAGGGAGCAGTACTTC. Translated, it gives CASSLYQTSKREQYF.

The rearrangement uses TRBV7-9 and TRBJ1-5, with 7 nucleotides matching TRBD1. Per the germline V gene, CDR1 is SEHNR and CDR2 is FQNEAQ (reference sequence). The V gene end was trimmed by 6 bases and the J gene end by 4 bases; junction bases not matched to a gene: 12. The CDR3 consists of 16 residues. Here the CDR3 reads CASSWDTGVGNQPQHF. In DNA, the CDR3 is TGTGCCAGCAGTTGGGATACAGGGGTTGGAAATCAGCCCCAGCATTTT.

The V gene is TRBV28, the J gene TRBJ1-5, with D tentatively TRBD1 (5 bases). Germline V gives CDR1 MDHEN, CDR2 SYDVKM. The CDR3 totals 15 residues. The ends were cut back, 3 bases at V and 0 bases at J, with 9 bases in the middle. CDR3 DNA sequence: TGTGCCAGCAGTTTCCTGACAGATAGCAATCAGCCCCAGCATTTT. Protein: CASSFLTDSNQPQHF.

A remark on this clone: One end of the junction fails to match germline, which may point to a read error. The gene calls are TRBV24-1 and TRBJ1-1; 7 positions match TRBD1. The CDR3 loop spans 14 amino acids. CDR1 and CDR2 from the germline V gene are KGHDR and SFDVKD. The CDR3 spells CATSEKSTGEAGGF. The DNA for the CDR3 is TGTGCCACCAGTGAGAAATCCACAGGGGAAGCTGGGGGGTTC.

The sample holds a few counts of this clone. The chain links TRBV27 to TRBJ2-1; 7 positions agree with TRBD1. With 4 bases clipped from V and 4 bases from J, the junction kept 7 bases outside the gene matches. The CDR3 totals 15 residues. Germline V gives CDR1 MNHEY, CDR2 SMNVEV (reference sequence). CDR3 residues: CASSSWDSPYNEQFF. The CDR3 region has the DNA TGTGCCAGCAGTTCTTGGGACAGTCCGTACAATGAGCAGTTCTTC.

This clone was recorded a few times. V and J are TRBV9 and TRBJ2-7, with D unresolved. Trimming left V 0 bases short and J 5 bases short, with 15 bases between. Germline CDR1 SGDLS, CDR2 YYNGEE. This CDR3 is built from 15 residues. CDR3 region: CASSVEGYARNEQYF. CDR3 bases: TGTGCCAGCAGCGTAGAAGGCTATGCGAGGAACGAGCAGTACTTC.

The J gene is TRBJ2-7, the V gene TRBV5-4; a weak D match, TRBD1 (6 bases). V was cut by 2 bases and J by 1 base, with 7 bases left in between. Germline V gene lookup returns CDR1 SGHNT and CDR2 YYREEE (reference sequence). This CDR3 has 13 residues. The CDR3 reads CASSFGTSYEQYF. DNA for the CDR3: TGTGCCAGCAGCTTCGGGACATCCTACGAGCAGTACTTC.

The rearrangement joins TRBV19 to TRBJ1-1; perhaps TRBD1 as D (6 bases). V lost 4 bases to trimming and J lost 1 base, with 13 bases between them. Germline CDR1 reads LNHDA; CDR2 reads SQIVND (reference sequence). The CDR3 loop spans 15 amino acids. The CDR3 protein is CASSTGRGANTEAFF. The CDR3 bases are TGTGCCAGTAGTACCGGGCGGGGGGCGAACACTGAAGCTTTCTTT.

The CDR3 region is CASNSKGLAEETQYF. For the CDR3, the DNA is TGTGCCAGCAACTCAAAGGGACTAGCGGAAGAGACCCAGTACTTC. The chain employs TRBV27 and TRBJ2-5; TRBD2 matches 11 bases. Germline V gives CDR1 MNHEY, CDR2 SMNVEV (reference sequence). This CDR3 comprises 15 residues. After removal of 7 bases from V and 3 bases from J, the junction contained 7 bases not matched to a gene.

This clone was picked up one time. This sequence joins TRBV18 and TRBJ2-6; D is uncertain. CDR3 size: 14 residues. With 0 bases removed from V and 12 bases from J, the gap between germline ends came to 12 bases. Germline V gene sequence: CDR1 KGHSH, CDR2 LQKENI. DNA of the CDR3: TGTGCCAGCTCACCACCTTCACAGCAGGTCGTCCTGACTTTC. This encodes CASSPPSQQVVLTF.

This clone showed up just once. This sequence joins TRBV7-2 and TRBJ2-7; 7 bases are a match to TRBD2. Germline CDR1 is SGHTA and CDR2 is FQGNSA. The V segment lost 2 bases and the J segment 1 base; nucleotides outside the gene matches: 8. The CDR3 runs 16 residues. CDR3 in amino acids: CASSLPPGAGSYEQYF. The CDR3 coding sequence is TGTGCCAGCAGCTTACCTCCGGGAGCGGGGTCCTACGAGCAGTACTTC. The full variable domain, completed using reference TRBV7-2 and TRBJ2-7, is GAGVSQSPSNKVTEKGKDVELRCDPISGHTALYWYRQSLGQGLEFLIYFQGNSAPDKSGLPSDRFSAERTGGSVSTLTIQRTQQEDSAVYLCASSLPPGAGSYEQYFGPGTRLTVT.

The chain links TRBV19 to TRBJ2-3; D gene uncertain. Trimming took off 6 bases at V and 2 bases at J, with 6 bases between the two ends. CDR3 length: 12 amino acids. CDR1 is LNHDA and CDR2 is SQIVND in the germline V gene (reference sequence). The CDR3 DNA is TGTGCCAGTAGGGCAGACACAGATACGCAGTATTTT. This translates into CASRADTDTQYF.

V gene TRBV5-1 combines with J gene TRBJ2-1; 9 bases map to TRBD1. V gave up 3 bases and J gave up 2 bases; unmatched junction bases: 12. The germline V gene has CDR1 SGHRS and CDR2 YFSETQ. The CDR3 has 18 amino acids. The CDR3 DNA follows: TGCGCCAGCAGCTCACTACCGGGACAGGGAATCACCTACAATGAGCAGTTCTTC. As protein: CASSSLPGQGITYNEQFF.

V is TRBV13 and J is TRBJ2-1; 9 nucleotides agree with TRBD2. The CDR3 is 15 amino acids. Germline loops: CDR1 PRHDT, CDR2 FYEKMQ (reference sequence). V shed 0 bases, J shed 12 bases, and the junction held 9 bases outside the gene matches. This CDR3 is CASSLGTSGPHGQFF. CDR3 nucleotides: TGTGCCAGCAGCTTAGGGACTAGCGGTCCTCATGGGCAGTTCTTC.

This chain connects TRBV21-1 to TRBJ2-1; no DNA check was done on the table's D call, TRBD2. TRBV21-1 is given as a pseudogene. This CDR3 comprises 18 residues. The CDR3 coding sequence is TGTGCCAGCAACCCGGGACTAGCGGGGGGCCGGTCCTACAATGAGCAGTTCTTC. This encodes CASNPGLAGGRSYNEQFF.

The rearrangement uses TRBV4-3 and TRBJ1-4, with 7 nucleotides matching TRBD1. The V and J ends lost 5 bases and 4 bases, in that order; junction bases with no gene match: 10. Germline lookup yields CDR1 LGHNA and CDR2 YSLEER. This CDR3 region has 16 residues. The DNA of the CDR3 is TGCGCCAGCAGCATCAGAGCCCGGGACAGTAATGAAAAACTGTTTTTT. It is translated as CASSIRARDSNEKLFF.

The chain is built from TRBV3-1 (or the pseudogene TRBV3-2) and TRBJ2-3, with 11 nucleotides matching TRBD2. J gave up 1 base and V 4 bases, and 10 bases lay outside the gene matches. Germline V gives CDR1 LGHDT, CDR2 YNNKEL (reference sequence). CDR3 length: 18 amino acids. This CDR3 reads CASSPPGLAAPGTDTQYF. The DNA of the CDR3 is TGTGCCAGCAGCCCACCGGGACTAGCGGCTCCCGGCACAGATACGCAGTATTTT.

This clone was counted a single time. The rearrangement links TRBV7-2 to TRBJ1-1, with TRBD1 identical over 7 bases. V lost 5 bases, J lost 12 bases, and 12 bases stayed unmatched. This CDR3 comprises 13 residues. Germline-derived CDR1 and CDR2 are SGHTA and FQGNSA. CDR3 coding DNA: TGTGCCAGCAGCACTAGGGGGCGCGGGGCGACTTTCTTT. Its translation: CASSTRGRGATFF.

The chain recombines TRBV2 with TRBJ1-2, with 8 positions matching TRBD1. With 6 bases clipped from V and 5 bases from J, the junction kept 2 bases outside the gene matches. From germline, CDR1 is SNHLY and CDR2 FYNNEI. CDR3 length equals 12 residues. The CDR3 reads CASRTGGYGYTF. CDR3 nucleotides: TGTGCCAGCAGAACAGGGGGGTATGGCTACACCTTC.

The DNA of the CDR3 is TGTGCCAGCAGCCAAGGCGGGGCAAGAACTGAAGCTTTCTTT. The encoded protein is CASSQGGARTEAFF. This sequence joins TRBV3-1 (or the pseudogene TRBV3-2) and TRBJ1-1; a possible D gene is TRBD1 (5 bases). This CDR3 is built from 14 residues. V lost 1 base and J 5 bases, leaving 11 bases between the germline ends. Germline-derived CDR1 and CDR2 are LGHDT and YNNKEL (reference sequence).

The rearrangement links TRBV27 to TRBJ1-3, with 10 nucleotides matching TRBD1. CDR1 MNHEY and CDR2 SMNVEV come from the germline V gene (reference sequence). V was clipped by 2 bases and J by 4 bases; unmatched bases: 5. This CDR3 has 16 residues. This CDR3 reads CASSLTGTGVGNTIYF. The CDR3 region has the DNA TGTGCCAGCAGTTTAACCGGGACAGGGGTAGGAAACACCATATATTTT.